The clone carrying this T cell receptor beta chain was recorded many times. Its specificity is not known. Looked up from germline, CDR1 is SGHVS and CDR2 is FQNEAQ. The V end lost 6 bases, the J end lost 3 bases, and 23 bases lay between the germline ends. CDR3 length equals 17 residues. This sample was included in a study of T cell repertoires in cytomegalovirus infection. The overall study: Through public TCR beta signatures, both CMV infection and matching HLA type were indicated. Study-level results: Cumulated frequencies of public TCR beta families served to identify carriers of CMV plus the relevant HLA. CMV-specific TCR beta clonotypes restricted by HLA-C were the ones dominating the ex vivo response.

TCRdb itself ran the reads through MiXCR, one entry per CDR3 protein. The data contain under 150,000 distinct CDR3 sequences, about 24% of them seen just once; the ten biggest clones take up 30% to 40%. The sequence was collected from a human donor in good health (CMV status not recorded). Some clones in this sample may be carry-over from other donors' samples. The chain links TRBV7-8 to TRBJ2-5, with D perhaps TRBD2 (6 bases). The sequencing sample was made of PBMCs, sequenced either directly or after in vitro stimulation (not recorded which). CDR3 coding DNA: TGTGCCAGCAGACTAATCGTGTCCGGACGGGGGAAAGAGACCCAGTACTTC. Protein: CASRLIVSGRGKETQYF.